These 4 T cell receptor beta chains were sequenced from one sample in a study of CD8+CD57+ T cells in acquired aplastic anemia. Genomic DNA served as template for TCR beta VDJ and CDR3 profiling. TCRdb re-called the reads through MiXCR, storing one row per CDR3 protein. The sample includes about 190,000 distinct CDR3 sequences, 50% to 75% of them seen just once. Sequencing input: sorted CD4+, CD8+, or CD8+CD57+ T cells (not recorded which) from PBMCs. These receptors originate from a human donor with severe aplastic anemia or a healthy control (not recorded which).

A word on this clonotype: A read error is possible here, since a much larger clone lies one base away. This CDR3 is CASSMTENIEAFF. The CDR3 DNA follows: TGTGCCAGTAGTATGACAGAGAACATTGAAGCTTTCTTT. The V call is TRBV19, the J call TRBJ1-1, with a possible D match to TRBD1 (5 bases). Germline CDR1 LNHDA, CDR2 SQIVND (reference sequence). The length of the CDR3 is 13 residues.

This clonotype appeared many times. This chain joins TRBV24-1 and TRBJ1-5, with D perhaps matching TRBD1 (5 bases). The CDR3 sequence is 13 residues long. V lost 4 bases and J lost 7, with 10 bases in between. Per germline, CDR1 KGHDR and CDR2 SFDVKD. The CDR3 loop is CATSDLWGQPQHF. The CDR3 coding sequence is TGTGCCACCAGTGACCTTTGGGGGCAGCCCCAGCATTTT.

In DNA form, the CDR3 reads TGTGCCAGCAGCCGAGCGGGGCTAGCGGAGTACAATGAGCAGTTCTTC. Protein sequence: CASSRAGLAEYNEQFF. V gene TRBV7-9 combines with J gene TRBJ2-1; 7 bases agree with TRBD2. The CDR3 consists of 16 residues. The trim removed 5 bases at V and 4 bases at J, leaving 11 bases unmatched. Germline V gene lookup returns CDR1 SEHNR and CDR2 FQNEAQ (reference sequence).

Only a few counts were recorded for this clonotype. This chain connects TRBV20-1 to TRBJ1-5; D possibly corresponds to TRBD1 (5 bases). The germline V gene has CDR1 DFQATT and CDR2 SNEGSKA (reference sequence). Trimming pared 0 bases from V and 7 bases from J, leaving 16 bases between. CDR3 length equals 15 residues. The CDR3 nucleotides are TGCAGTGCTAGAGATGCAGGGAAGGACGCCCAGCCCCAGCATTTT. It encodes CSARDAGKDAQPQHF.